This T cell receptor (beta chain) was recorded in a study of control samples from healthy donors and cancer patients. V dropped 3 bases and J dropped 0 bases, with 6 bases sitting between them. This CDR3 is 14 amino acids long. Germline assignment: CDR1 KGHDR and CDR2 SFDVKD. Only in-frame clones appear in the TCRdb table, and some are missing; sequencing was by immunoSEQ multiplex PCR. There are about 120,000 clones in the sample; 87% occur only once, and roughly 2% lies in the top ten. This receptor was obtained from a man aged 18 to 30 in good health. Input material: blood. The gene calls are TRBV24-1 and TRBJ2-3; D unresolved. CDR3 region: CATSDVGSTDTQYF. CDR3 coding DNA: TGTGCCACCAGTGATGTGGGTAGCACAGATACGCAGTATTTT.